This record covers a single TCR beta chain. This clonotype was detected only a few times. Its antigen is not yet known. The record has no base qualities; no much larger clone is one base away. The data were taken from a study of patients and donors after allogeneic stem cell transplantation (dated by TCRdb to the early 2020s). Looking up the germline V gene (reference sequence) yields CDR1 LNHNV and CDR2 YYDKDF. The CDR3, cysteine through phenylalanine, is 13 amino acids long. This entry keeps only the CDR3 DNA: 39 bases, framed from base 1. Trimming takes 5 bases from V and 4 bases from J, and the germline ends sit 9 bases apart. To prepare the library, RT-PCR was applied. The sequencing machine was a NextSeq 550. TCRdb reprocessing: public reads trimmed at Q25 with fastp, clones called with MiXCR, in-frame beta chains kept. Each record represents a unique CDR3 protein, reported with the most common genes and DNA among its rows. Within this sample are about 57,000 distinct CDR3 sequences, with roughly 13% of them counted one time only. The ten largest clones represent over 25% of the sample.

The V and J segments used are TRBV15 and TRBJ1-5; the D segment cannot be called with confidence. The sequenced sample was blood, either unsorted or a sorted T cell fraction (not recorded which). The receptor's source is a human donor who was either an allogeneic HSCT recipient or a stem cell or donor lymphocyte infusion donor (not recorded which). It is not recorded whose cells these are; they may come from a transplant donor. Read as DNA, the sequence is TGTGCCACCAGCGCGGCCTTTAATCAGCCCCAGCATTTT. This is translated as CATSAAFNQPQHF.